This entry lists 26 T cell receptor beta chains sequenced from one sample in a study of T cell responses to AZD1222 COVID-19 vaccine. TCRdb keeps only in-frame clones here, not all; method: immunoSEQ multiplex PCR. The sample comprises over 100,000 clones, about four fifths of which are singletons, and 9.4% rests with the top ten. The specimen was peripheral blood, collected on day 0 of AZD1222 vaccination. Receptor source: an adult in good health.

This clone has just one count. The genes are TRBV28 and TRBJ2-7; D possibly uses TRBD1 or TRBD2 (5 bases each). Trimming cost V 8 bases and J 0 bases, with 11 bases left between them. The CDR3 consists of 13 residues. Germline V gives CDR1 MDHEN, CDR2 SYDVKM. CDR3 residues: CASGPGSSYEQYF. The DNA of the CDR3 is TGTGCCAGCGGGCCAGGGAGCTCCTACGAGCAGTACTTC.

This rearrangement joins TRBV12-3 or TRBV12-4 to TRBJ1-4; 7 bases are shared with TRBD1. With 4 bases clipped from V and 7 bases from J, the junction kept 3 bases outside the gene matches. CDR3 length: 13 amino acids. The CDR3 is CASSWGQLEKLFF. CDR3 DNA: TGTGCCAGCAGTTGGGGACAGCTTGAAAAACTGTTTTTT.

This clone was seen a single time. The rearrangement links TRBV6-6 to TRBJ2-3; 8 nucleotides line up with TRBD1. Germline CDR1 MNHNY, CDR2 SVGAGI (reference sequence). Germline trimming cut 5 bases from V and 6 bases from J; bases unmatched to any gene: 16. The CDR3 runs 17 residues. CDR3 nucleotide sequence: TGTGCCAGCAGTCCAGAGGACAGGGAGGTGATGGGTGATACGCAGTATTTT. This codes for CASSPEDREVMGDTQYF.

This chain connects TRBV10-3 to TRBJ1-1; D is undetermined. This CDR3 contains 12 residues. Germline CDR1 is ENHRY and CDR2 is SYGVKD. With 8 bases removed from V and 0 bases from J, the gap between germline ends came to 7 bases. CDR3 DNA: TGTGCCATCCGGGGTGTGAACACTGAAGCTTTCTTT. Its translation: CAIRGVNTEAFF.

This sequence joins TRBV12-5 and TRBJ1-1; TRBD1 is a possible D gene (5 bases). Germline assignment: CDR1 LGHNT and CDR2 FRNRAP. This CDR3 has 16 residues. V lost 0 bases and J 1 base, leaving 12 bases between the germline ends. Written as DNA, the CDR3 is TGTGCTAGTGGTTTGGTACTCGGGGGACCGAACACTGAAGCTTTCTTT. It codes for CASGLVLGGPNTEAFF.

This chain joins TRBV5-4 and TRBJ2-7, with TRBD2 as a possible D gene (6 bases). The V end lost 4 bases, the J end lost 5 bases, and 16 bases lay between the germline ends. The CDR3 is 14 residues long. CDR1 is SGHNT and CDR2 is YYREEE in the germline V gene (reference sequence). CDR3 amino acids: CASSPRLDSNEQYF. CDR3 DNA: TGTGCCAGCAGCCCAAGACTAGATTCGAACGAGCAGTACTTC.

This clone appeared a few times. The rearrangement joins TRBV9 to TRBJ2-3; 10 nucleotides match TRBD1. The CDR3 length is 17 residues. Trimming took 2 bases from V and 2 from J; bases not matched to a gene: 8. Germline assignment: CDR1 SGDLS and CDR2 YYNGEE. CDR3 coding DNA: TGTGCCAGCAGCGTTTTTCCGGGACAGGGGACCACAGATACGCAGTATTTT. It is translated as CASSVFPGQGTTDTQYF.

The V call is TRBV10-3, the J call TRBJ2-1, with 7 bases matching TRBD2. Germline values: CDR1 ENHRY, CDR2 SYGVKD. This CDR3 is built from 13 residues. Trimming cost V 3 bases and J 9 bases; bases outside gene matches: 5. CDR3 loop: CAISDAGVIEQFF. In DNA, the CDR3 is TGTGCCATCAGTGACGCGGGAGTAATTGAGCAGTTCTTC.

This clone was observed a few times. This CDR3 reads CAISESGQSYGYTF. The CDR3 DNA is TGTGCCATCAGTGAGTCAGGACAGAGCTATGGCTACACCTTC. The rearrangement uses TRBV10-3 and TRBJ1-2, with D possibly matching TRBD1 (6 bases). Looked up from germline, CDR1 is ENHRY and CDR2 is SYGVKD. The CDR3 is made up of 14 amino acids. Trimming took 0 bases from V and 4 from J, leaving 9 bases between them.

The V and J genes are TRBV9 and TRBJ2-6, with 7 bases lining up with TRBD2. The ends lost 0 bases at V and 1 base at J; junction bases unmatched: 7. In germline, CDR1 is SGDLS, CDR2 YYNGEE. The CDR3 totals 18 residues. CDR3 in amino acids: CASSVGGGGFSGANVLTF. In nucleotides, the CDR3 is TGTGCCAGCAGCGTAGGCGGCGGGGGTTTTTCTGGGGCCAACGTCCTGACTTTC.

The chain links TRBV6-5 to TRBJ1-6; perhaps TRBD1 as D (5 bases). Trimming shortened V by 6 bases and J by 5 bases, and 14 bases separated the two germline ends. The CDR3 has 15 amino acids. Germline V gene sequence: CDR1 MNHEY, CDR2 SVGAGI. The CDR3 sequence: CASRAAGYNNSPLHF. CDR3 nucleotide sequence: TGTGCCAGCAGGGCTGCAGGGTACAATAATTCACCCCTCCACTTT.

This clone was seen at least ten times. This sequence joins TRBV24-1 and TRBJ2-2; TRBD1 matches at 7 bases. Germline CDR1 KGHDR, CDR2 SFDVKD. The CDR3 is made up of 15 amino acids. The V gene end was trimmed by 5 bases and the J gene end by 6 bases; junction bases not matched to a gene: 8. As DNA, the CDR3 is TGTGCCACCAGTGGGCAACAGGGGACGCCCGGGGAGCTGTTTTTT. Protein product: CATSGQQGTPGELFF.

DNA for the CDR3: TGTGCCAGCGGGGGGTACGGCAATCAGCCCCAGCATTTT. Protein: CASGGYGNQPQHF. J is TRBJ1-5 and V is TRBV6-5; perhaps TRBD1 as D (5 bases). The V and J ends lost 8 bases and 2 bases respectively, with 10 bases between them. The CDR3 runs 13 residues. Germline assignment: CDR1 MNHEY and CDR2 SVGAGI.

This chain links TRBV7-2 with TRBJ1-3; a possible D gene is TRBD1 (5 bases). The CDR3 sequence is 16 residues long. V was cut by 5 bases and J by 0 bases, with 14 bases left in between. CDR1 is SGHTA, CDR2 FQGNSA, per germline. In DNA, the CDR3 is TGTGCCAGCAGCGCCATGGGGGGATCCTCTGGAAACACCATATATTTT. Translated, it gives CASSAMGGSSGNTIYF.

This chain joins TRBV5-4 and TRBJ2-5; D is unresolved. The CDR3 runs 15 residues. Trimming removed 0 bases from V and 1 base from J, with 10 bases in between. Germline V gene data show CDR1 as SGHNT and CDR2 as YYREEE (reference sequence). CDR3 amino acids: CASSLAGRAQETQYF. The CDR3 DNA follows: TGTGCCAGCAGCTTGGCCGGACGGGCCCAAGAGACCCAGTACTTC.

As DNA, the CDR3 is TGTGCCACCAGTGACGGACAGGGGGTCACAGATACGCAGTATTTT. This encodes CATSDGQGVTDTQYF. This sequence joins TRBV24-1 and TRBJ2-3; 10 positions match TRBD1. CDR3 length equals 15 residues. Per the germline V gene, CDR1 is KGHDR and CDR2 is SFDVKD. Losses at the gene ends were 4 bases for V and 2 bases for J; bases not matched to a gene: 2.

CDR3 nucleotides: TGTGCCAGCAGCTCCCGACTAGCGGGGAACACCGGGGAGCTGTTTTTT. Protein sequence: CASSSRLAGNTGELFF. The rearrangement uses TRBV7-8 and TRBJ2-2; TRBD2 matches at 10 bases. Germline assignment: CDR1 SGHVS and CDR2 FQNEAQ. V gave up 4 bases and J gave up 1 base; unmatched junction bases: 3. The CDR3 runs to 16 residues.

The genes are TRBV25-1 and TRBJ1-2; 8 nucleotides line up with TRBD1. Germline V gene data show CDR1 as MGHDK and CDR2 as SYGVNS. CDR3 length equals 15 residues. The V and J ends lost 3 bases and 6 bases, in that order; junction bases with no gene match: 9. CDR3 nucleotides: TGTGCCAGCAGTGATCAGTTGCAGGGGGCAGATGGCTACACCTTC. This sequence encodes CASSDQLQGADGYTF.

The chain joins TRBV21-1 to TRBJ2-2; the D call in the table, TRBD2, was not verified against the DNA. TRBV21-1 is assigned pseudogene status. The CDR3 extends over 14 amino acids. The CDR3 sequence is CASSKVEAVGELFF. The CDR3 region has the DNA TGTGCCAGCAGCAAAGTAGAGGCCGTCGGGGAGCTGTTTTTT.

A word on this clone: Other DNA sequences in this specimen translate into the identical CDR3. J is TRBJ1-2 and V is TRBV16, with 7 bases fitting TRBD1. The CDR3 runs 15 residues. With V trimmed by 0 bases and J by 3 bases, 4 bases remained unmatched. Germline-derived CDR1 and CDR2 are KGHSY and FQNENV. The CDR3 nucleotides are TGTGCCAGCAGCCAATCGGGCAGGGGGGACTATGGCTACACCTTC. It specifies CASSQSGRGDYGYTF.

CDR3 DNA sequence: TGTGCCAGCTCCCCCGGGCCAACGTTACGAAACTATGGCTACACCTTC. Its protein is CASSPGPTLRNYGYTF. The J gene is TRBJ1-2, the V gene TRBV18, with D unresolved. V shed 6 bases and J shed 2 bases, with 19 bases lying between them. Germline assignment: CDR1 KGHSH and CDR2 LQKENI. This CDR3 is 16 amino acids long.

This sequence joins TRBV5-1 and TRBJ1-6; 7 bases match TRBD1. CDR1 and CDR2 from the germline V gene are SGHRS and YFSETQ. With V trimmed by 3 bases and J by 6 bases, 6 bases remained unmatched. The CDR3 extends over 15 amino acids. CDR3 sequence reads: CASSSSGQSNSPLHF. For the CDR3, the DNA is TGCGCCAGCAGCTCCTCGGGACAGTCTAATTCACCCCTCCACTTT.

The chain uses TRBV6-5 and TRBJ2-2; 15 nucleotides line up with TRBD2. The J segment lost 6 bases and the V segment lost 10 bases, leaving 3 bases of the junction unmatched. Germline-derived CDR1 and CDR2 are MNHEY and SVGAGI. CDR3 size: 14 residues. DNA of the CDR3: TGTGCCACCCGGACTAGCGGGGGGGCCGGGGAGCTGTTTTTT. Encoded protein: CATRTSGGAGELFF.

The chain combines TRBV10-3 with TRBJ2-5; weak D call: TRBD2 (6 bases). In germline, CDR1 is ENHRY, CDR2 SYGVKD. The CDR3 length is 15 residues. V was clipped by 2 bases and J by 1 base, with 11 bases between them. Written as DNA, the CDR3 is TGTGCCATCAGTGAGAAAGCGGGCCGCCAAGAGACCCAGTACTTC. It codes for CAISEKAGRQETQYF.

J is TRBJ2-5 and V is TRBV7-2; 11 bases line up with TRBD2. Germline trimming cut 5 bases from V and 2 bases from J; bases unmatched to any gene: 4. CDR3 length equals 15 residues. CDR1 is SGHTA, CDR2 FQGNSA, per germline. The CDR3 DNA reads TGTGCCAGCAGCCGTAGCGGGGGGGAACAAGAGACCCAGTACTTC. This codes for CASSRSGGEQETQYF.

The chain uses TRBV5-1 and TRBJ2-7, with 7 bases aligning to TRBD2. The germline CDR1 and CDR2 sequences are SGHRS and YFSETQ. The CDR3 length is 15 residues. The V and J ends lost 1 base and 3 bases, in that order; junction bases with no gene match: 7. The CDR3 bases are TGCGCCAGCAGCTTGACGCCTAGCGGAAACTACGAGCAGTACTTC. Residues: CASSLTPSGNYEQYF.